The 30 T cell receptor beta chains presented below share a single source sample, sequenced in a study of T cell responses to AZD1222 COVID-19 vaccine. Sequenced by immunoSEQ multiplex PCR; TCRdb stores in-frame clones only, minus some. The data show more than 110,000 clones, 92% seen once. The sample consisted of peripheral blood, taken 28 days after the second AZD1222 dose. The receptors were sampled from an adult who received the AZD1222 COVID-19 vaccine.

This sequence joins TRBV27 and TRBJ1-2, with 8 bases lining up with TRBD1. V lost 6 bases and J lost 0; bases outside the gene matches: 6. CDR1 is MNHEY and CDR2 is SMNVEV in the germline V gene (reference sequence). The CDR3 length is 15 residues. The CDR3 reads CASRPTGGPNYGYTF. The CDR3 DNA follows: TGTGCCAGCAGGCCCACAGGGGGACCTAACTATGGCTACACCTTC.

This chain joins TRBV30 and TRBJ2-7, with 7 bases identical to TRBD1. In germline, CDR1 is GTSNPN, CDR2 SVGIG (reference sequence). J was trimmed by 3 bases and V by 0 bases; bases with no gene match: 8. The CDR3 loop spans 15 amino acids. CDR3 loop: CAWSVRSRGSYEQYF. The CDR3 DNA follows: TGTGCCTGGAGTGTACGAAGCAGGGGGAGCTACGAGCAGTACTTC. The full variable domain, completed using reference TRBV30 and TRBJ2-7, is SQTIHQWPATLVQPVGSPLSLECTVEGTSNPNLYWYRQAAGRGLQLLFYSVGIGQISSEVPQNLSASRPQDRQFILSSKKLLLSDSGFYLCAWSVRSRGSYEQYFGPGTRLTVT.

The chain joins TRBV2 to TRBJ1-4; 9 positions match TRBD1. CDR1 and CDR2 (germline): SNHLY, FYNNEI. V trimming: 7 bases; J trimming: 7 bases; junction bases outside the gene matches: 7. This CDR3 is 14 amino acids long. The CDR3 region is CASNDRGSSEKLFF. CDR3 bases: TGTGCCAGCAATGACAGGGGGAGTAGTGAAAAACTGTTTTTT.

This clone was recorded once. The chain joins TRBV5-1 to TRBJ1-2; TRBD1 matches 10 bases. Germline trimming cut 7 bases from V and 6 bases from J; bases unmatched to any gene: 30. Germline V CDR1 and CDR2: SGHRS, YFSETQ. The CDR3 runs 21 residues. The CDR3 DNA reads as TGCGCCAGCCAGGGGTCCGTTGGGACGTATTTGACAGGGGGCGTTTCAGATGGCTACACCTTC. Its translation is CASQGSVGTYLTGGVSDGYTF.

CDR3 in amino acids: CASSLVQVGGGSYNEQFF. The CDR3 coding sequence is TGTGCCAGCAGTTTGGTTCAGGTTGGCGGGGGGTCCTACAATGAGCAGTTCTTC. The chain joins TRBV27 to TRBJ2-1, with 8 bases fitting TRBD2. J was trimmed by 1 base and V by 3 bases; bases with no gene match: 11. This CDR3 spans 18 amino acids. Germline V gene lookup returns CDR1 MNHEY and CDR2 SMNVEV (reference sequence).

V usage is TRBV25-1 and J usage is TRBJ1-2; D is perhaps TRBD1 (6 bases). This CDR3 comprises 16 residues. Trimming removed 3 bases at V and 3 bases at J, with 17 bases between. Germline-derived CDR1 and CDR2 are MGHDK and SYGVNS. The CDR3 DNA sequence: TGTGCCAGCAGTGACCCCCTCGACAGGACCCACTATGGCTACACCTTC. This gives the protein CASSDPLDRTHYGYTF.

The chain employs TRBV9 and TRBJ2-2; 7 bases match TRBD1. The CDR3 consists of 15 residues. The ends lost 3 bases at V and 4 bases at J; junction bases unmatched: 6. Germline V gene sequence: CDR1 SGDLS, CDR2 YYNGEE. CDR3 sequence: CASSARQGITGELFF. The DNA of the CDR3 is TGTGCCAGCAGCGCCCGACAGGGTATCACCGGGGAGCTGTTTTTT.

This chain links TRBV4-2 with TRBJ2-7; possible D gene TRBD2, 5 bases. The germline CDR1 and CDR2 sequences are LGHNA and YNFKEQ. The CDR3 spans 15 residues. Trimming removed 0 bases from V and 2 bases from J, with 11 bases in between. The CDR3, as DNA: TGTGCCAGCAGCCAAGAACCGCTAGCCGCCTACGAGCAGTACTTC. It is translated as CASSQEPLAAYEQYF.

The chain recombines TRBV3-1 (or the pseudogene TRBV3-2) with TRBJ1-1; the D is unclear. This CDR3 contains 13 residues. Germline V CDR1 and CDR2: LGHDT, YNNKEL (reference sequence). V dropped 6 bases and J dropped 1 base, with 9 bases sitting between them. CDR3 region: CASSRTGNTEAFF. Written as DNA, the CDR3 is TGTGCCAGCAGTCGGACGGGGAACACTGAAGCTTTCTTT.

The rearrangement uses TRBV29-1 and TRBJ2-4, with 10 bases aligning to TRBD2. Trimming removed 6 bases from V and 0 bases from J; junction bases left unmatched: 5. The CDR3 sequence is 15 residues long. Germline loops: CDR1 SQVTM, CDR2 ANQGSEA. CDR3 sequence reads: CSVEIAGGAKNIQYF. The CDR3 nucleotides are TGCAGCGTAGAAATAGCGGGAGGAGCCAAAAACATTCAGTACTTC. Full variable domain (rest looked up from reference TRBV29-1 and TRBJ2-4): SAVISQKPSRDICQRGTSLTIQCQVDSQVTMMFWYRQQPGQSLTLIATANQGSEATYESGFVIDKFPISRPNLTFSTLTVSNMSPEDSSIYLCSVEIAGGAKNIQYFGAGTRLSVL.

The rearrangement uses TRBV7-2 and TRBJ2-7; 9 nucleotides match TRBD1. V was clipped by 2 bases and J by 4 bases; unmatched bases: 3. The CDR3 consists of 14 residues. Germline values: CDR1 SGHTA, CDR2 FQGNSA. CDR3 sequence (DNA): TGTGCCAGCAGCTTAACTGGGACAGGGTACGAGCAGTACTTC. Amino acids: CASSLTGTGYEQYF.

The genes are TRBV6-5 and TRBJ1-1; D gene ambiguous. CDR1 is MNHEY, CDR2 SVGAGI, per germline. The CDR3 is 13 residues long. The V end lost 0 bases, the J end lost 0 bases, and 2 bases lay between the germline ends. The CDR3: CASSYSVNTEAFF. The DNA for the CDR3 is TGTGCCAGCAGTTACTCAGTGAACACTGAAGCTTTCTTT.

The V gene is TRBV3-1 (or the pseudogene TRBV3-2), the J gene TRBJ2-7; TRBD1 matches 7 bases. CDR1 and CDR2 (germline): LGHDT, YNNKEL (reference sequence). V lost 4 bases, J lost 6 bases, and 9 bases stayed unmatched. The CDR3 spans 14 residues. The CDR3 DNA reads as TGTGCCAGCAGCCCAGTAACAGGGGAGCCCGAGCAGTACTTC. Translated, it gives CASSPVTGEPEQYF.

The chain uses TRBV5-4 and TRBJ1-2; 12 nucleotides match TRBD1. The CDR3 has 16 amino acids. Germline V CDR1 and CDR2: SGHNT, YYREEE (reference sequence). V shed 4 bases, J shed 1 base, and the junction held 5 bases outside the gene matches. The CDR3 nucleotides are TGTGCCAGCAGCGTCCGGGACAGGGGGCATAACTATGGCTACACCTTC. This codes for CASSVRDRGHNYGYTF.

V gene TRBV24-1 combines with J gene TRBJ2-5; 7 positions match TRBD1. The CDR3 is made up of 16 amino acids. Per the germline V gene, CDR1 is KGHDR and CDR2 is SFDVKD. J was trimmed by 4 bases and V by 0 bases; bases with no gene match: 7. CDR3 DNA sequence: TGTGCCACCAGTGATTTGTCCCTGACAGGGTCAGAGACCCAGTACTTC. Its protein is CATSDLSLTGSETQYF.

This CDR3 is CASSGAGGNTGELFF. The DNA of the CDR3 is TGTGCCAGCAGCGGAGCGGGAGGGAACACCGGGGAGCTGTTTTTT. The J gene is TRBJ2-2, the V gene TRBV2; 9 bases are a match to TRBD2. Germline assignment: CDR1 SNHLY and CDR2 FYNNEI. This CDR3 spans 15 amino acids. With 6 bases clipped from V and 1 base from J, the junction kept 3 bases outside the gene matches.

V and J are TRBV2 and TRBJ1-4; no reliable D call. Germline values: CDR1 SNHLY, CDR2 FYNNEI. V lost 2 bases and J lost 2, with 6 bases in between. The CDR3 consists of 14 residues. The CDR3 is CASSETGTNEKLFF. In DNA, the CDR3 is TGTGCCAGCAGTGAAACCGGGACTAATGAAAAACTGTTTTTT.

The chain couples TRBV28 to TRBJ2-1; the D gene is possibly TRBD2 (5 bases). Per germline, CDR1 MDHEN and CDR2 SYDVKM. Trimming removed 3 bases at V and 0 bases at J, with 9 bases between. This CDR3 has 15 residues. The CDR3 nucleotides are TGTGCCAGCAGTTTGCGGGCTCGCTCCTACAATGAGCAGTTCTTC. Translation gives CASSLRARSYNEQFF.

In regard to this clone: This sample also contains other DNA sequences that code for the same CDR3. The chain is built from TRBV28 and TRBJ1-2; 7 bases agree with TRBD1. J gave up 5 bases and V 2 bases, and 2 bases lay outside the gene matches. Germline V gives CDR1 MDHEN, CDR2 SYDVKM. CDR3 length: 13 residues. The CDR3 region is CASSLGQEYGYTF. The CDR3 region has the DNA TGTGCCAGCAGTTTAGGACAGGAGTATGGCTACACCTTC.

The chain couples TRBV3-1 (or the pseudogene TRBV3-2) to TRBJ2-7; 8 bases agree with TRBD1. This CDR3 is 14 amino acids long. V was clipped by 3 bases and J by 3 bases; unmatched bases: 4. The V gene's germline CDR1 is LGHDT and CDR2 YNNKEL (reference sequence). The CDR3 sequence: CASSQEGTGYEQYF. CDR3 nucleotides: TGTGCCAGCAGCCAGGAAGGGACAGGCTACGAGCAGTACTTC.

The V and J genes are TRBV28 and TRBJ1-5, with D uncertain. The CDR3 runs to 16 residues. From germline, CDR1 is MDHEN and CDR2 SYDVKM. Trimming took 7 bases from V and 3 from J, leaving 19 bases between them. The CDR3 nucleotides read TGTGCCAGCATTCCGGGTCAGGCGGTCGACAATCAGCCCCAGCATTTT. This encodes CASIPGQAVDNQPQHF.

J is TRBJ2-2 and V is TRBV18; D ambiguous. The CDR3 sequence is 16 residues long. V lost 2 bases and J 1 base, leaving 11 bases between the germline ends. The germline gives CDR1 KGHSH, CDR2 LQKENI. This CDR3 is CASSPMSPRNTGELFF. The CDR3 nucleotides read TGTGCCAGCTCACCAATGAGCCCCAGGAACACCGGGGAGCTGTTTTTT. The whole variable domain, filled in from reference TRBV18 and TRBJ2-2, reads NAGVMQNPRHLVRRRGQEARLRCSPMKGHSHVYWYRQLPEEGLKFMVYLQKENIIDESGMPKERFSAEFPKEGPSILRIQQVVRGDSAAYFCASSPMSPRNTGELFFGEGSRLTVL.

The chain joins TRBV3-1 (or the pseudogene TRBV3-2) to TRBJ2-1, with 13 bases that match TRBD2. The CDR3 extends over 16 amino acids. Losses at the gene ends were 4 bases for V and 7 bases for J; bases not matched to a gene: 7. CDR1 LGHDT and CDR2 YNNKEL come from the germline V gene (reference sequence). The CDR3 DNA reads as TGTGCCAGCAGCCCGGTCCCGGGACTAGCGGGAAATGAGCAGTTCTTC. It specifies CASSPVPGLAGNEQFF.

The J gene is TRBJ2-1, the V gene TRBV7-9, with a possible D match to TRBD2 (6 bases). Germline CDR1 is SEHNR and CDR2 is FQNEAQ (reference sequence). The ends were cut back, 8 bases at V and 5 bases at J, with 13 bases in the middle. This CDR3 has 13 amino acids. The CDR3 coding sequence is TGTGCCAGCGGGACGGGAGCCAACAATGAGCAGTTCTTC. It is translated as CASGTGANNEQFF.

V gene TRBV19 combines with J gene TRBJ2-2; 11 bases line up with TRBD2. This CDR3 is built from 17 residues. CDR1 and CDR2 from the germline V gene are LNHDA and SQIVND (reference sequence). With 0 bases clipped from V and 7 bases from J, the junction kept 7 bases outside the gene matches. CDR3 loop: CASSIDLFGTSGGELFF. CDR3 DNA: TGTGCCAGTAGTATAGATCTATTTGGGACTAGCGGCGGGGAGCTGTTTTTT.

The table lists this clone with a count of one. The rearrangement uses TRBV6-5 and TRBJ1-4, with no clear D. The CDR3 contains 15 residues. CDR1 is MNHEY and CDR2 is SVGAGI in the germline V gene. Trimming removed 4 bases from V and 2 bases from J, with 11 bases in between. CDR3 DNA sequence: TGTGCCAGCAGTTTCCGCAGGTTTACTAATGAAAAACTGTTTTTT. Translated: CASSFRRFTNEKLFF.

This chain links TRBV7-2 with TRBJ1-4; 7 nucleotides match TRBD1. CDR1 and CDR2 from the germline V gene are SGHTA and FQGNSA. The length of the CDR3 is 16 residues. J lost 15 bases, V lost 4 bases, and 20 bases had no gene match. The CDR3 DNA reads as TGTGCCAGCAGCTCCGACAGGGCTGAGGATCGAGGGAGGTTGTTTTTT. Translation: CASSSDRAEDRGRLFF.

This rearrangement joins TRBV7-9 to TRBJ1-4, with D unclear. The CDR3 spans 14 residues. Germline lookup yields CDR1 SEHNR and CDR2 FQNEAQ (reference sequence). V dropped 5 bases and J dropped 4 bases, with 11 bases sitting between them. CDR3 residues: CASSPRMNNEKLFF. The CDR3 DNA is TGTGCCAGCAGCCCGCGGATGAATAATGAAAAACTGTTTTTT.

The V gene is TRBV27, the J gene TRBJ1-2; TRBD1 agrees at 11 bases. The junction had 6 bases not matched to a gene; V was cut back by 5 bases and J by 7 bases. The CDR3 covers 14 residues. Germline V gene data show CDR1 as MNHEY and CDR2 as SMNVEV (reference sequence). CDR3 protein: CASSPGQGASGYTF. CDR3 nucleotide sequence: TGTGCCAGCAGTCCAGGACAGGGGGCGAGTGGCTACACCTTC.

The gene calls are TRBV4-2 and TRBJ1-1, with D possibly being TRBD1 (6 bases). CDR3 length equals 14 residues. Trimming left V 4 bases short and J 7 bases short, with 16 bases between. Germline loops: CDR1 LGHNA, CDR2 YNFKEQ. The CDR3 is CASSREGQTGEAFF. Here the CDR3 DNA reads TGTGCCAGCAGCCGGGAAGGACAGACGGGTGAAGCTTTCTTT.